The 27 T cell receptor beta chains below come from one sample, sequenced in a study of Tregs in tolerant kidney transplant recipients. Recipients received nonmyeloablative bone marrow transplants from related graft donors, with transient mixed chimerism. Generated by immunoSEQ multiplex PCR, the TCRdb table keeps only in-frame clones and is missing some. In total, the table holds tens of thousands of clones. This specimen consisted of CD4+ T cells from blood (PBMCs), obtained 24 months after the transplant. Receptors originate from a human patient who received a combined kidney and bone marrow transplant. Part of the T cell pool may stem from the graft donor.

The CDR3 DNA, read in part, is TGTGCCAGCAGCTTGTTCGGGCGGGATGGGAGATCCTACAATGAG. Translation: CASSLFGRDGRSYNE. The CDR3 reads in full as CASSLFGRDGRSYNEQFF. The V and J genes are TRBV7-3 and TRBJ2-1, with D tentatively TRBD2 (6 bases). The read is 3 residues too short to cover the CDR3 end, so that end is filled in from the germline J gene. The CDR3 spans 18 residues. Germline CDR1 and CDR2: SGHTA and FQGTGA. V gave up 3 bases and J gave up 1 base, with 19 bases separating them.

A remark on this clone: The read falls 3 residues short of the CDR3 end, and the missing part is taken from the germline J gene. The chain has TRBV5-1 and TRBJ1-4, with 8 bases identical to TRBD1. CDR1 and CDR2 from the germline V gene are SGHRS and YFSETQ. The CDR3 consists of 14 residues. The junction had 4 bases not matched to a gene; V was cut back by 4 bases and J by 5 bases. The CDR3 reads CASSRDRINEKLFF. CDR3 DNA, as far as it was read: TGCGCCAGCAGCAGGGACAGGATAAATGAAAAA.

Turning to this clone: The read gets to within 3 residues of the CDR3 end, and the germline J gene fills in the rest. The chain joins TRBV18 to TRBJ2-4; TRBD2 aligns across 9 bases. The CDR3 is made up of 16 amino acids. CDR1 and CDR2 (germline): KGHSH, LQKENI. CDR3 DNA (partial): TGTGCCAGCTCACCACCGTCCGCCCACAGCGGGAGGACT. Translation gives CASSPPSAHSGRT. The whole CDR3 region reads CASSPPSAHSGRTQYF.

As concerns this clone: Read coverage stops 3 residues before the CDR3 terminus; the germline J gene supplies the remainder. V and J are TRBV5-1 and TRBJ2-7; D remains unclear. V was trimmed by 0 bases and J by 3 bases, leaving 7 bases between them. The CDR3 runs to 13 residues. The germline CDR1 and CDR2 sequences are SGHRS and YFSETQ. CDR3 amino acids: CASSLAVHYEQYF. The sequenced CDR3 bases are TGCGCCAGCAGCTTGGCCGTACACTACGAG.

As for this clone: The read stops 3 residues short of the end of the CDR3; the missing end is completed from the germline J gene. The rearrangement uses TRBV11-2 and TRBJ1-6; possible D gene TRBD1, 5 bases. The CDR3 loop spans 13 amino acids. The V and J ends lost 3 bases and 8 bases respectively, with 8 bases between them. Germline V gene sequence: CDR1 SGHAT, CDR2 FQNNGV. CDR3 DNA (partial): TGTGCCAGCAGCTTTGACAGAGATTCACCC. Protein sequence: CASSFDRDSP. The full CDR3 protein is CASSFDRDSPLHF.

With regard to this clone: The read gets to within 3 residues of the CDR3 end, and the germline J gene fills in the rest. The V call is TRBV19, the J call TRBJ2-3; D is perhaps TRBD2 (6 bases). Germline CDR1 LNHDA, CDR2 SQIVND (reference sequence). The V end was cut by 6 bases, the J end by 1 base, with 14 bases between. The CDR3 extends over 15 amino acids. The CDR3 DNA, read in part, is TGTGCCAGTAGGCCTGGGGACTGGCGCACAGATACG. Translated: CASRPGDWRTDT. The whole CDR3 region reads CASRPGDWRTDTQYF.

A word on this clone: The CDR3 extends 3 residues past the end of the read, so its final part is completed from the germline J gene. The rearrangement uses TRBV10-3 and TRBJ2-1, with 7 bases that match TRBD1. CDR3 length: 13 residues. Germline trimming cut 10 bases from V and 5 bases from J; bases unmatched to any gene: 8. Germline loops: CDR1 ENHRY, CDR2 SYGVKD. CDR3 region: CATHDRANNEQFF. The sequenced CDR3 bases are TGTGCCACCCACGACAGGGCTAACAATGAG.

A word on this clone: The CDR3 end lies 3 residues beyond the end of the read and is filled in from the germline J gene. This rearrangement joins TRBV7-2 to TRBJ2-4; the match to TRBD1 covers 11 bases. After removal of 6 bases from V and 7 bases from J, the junction contained 8 bases not matched to a gene. Germline CDR1 SGHTA, CDR2 FQGNSA. CDR3 length equals 15 residues. The covered CDR3 bases are TGTGCCAGCAGTAGCGCCGGGACAGGGGGGAACATT. Translating gives CASSSAGTGGNI. From start to end, the CDR3 is CASSSAGTGGNIQYF.

With regard to this clone: The read ends 3 residues shy of where the CDR3 ends; the end is completed using the germline J gene. This chain uses TRBV28 with TRBJ1-4; TRBD1 matches at 9 bases. The germline CDR1 and CDR2 sequences are MDHEN and SYDVKM. This CDR3 spans 14 amino acids. The V and J ends lost 6 bases and 7 bases, in that order; junction bases with no gene match: 6. CDR3 loop: CASSPRDRVEKLFF. Partial CDR3 DNA: TGTGCCAGCAGCCCCCGGGACAGGGTTGAAAAA.

A word on this clone: The read falls 3 residues short of the CDR3 end, and the missing part is taken from the germline J gene. The chain links TRBV20-1 to TRBJ1-1; TRBD1 is a possible D gene (5 bases). This CDR3 is built from 14 residues. Trimming shortened V by 3 bases and J by 6 bases, and 17 bases separated the two germline ends. Germline V gives CDR1 DFQATT, CDR2 SNEGSKA (reference sequence). Partial CDR3 DNA: TGCAGTGCTAGGCTTTCAGGGTTCCACTCTGAA. Translating it yields CSARLSGFHSE. The full CDR3 protein reads CSARLSGFHSEAFF.

A word on this clone: The CDR3 end lies 3 residues beyond the end of the read and is filled in from the germline J gene. This sequence joins TRBV20-1 and TRBJ2-1; tentatively, D is TRBD1 (5 bases). The germline CDR1 and CDR2 sequences are DFQATT and SNEGSKA (reference sequence). The CDR3 is 13 amino acids. Deletions cut 4 bases from V and 9 bases from J, with 16 bases between. CDR3: CSAIGQGKVEQFF. The sequenced CDR3 bases are TGCAGTGCTATAGGTCAGGGAAAGGTTGAG.

About this clone: The CDR3 extends 3 residues past the end of the read, so its final part is completed from the germline J gene. The rearrangement uses TRBV19 and TRBJ2-1; TRBD2 aligns across 8 bases. Germline V lookup: CDR1 LNHDA, CDR2 SQIVND (reference sequence). The CDR3 has 17 residues. V gave up 0 bases and J gave up 7 bases; unmatched junction bases: 11. The CDR3 protein is CASSIEGRGTSGNEQFF. Partial CDR3 DNA: TGTGCCAGTAGTATAGAGGGGAGGGGGACTAGTGGGAATGAG. The variable domain in full, with the rest retrieved from reference TRBV19 and TRBJ2-1, is DGGITQSPKYLFRKEGQNVTLSCEQNLNHDAMYWYRQDPGQGLRLIYYSQIVNDFQKGDIAEGYSVSREKKESFPLTVTSAQKNPTAFYLCASSIEGRGTSGNEQFFGPGTRLTVL.

The covered CDR3 bases are TGTGCCAGTAGTTATACCAACGGGAATGAAAAA. Its protein product is CASSYTNGNEK. The whole CDR3 is CASSYTNGNEKLFF. The chain joins TRBV19 to TRBJ1-4; D remains unclear. The missing CDR3 end, 3 residues past where the read stops, is filled in from the germline J gene. From germline, CDR1 is LNHDA and CDR2 SQIVND (reference sequence). Trimming left V 5 bases short and J 5 bases short, with 12 bases between. The length of the CDR3 is 14 residues.

About this clone: The sequenced fragment ends 3 residues before the CDR3 boundary, so the rest is inferred from the germline J gene. The chain combines TRBV2 with TRBJ1-6, with 9 bases identical to TRBD1. This CDR3 spans 14 amino acids. The V segment lost 4 bases and the J segment 10 bases; nucleotides outside the gene matches: 5. The germline V gene has CDR1 SNHLY and CDR2 FYNNEI. The CDR3 loop is CASSVTGGESPLHF. CDR3 bases read: TGTGCCAGCAGTGTAACAGGGGGCGAGTCACCC.

Partial CDR3 DNA: TGCAGCGTTGAAACGGGGCTAGCGTCTATCTATGAG. It translates to CSVETGLASIYE. The full CDR3 sequence reads CSVETGLASIYEQFF. The chain couples TRBV29-1 to TRBJ2-1, with a tentative D call TRBD2 (6 bases). The read halts 3 residues ahead of the CDR3 end, with the missing end drawn from the germline J gene. V was shortened by 2 bases and J by 8 bases, with 19 bases between the two germline ends. The CDR3 runs 15 residues. Germline V lookup: CDR1 SQVTM, CDR2 ANQGSEA.

As regards this clone: Read sequence stops 3 residues before the CDR3 end, and the germline J gene provides the missing end. The chain carries TRBV30 and TRBJ1-1; weak D call: TRBD1 (6 bases). Looked up from germline, CDR1 is GTSNPN and CDR2 is SVGIG (reference sequence). Deletions cut 2 bases from V and 5 bases from J, with 15 bases between. This CDR3 is built from 14 residues. The CDR3 bases that were read are TGTGCCTGGAGTAGGAGGGGGGGTCGGACTGAA. This gives the protein CAWSRRGGRTE. The whole CDR3 sequence is CAWSRRGGRTEAFF.

Of note for this clone: The sequenced fragment ends 3 residues before the CDR3 boundary, so the rest is inferred from the germline J gene. The chain couples TRBV29-1 to TRBJ2-1; 10 bases match TRBD2. The V and J ends lost 2 bases and 3 bases, in that order; junction bases with no gene match: 7. CDR3 length: 16 amino acids. Germline V gene data show CDR1 as SQVTM and CDR2 as ANQGSEA. The CDR3 DNA, read in part, is TGCAGCGTTGAACCTCCTAGCGGGAGCTACTACAATGAG. Translated, it gives CSVEPPSGSYYNE. The entire CDR3 protein is CSVEPPSGSYYNEQFF.

In the case of this clone: The CDR3 end falls 3 residues outside the read, so it is completed with the germline J gene. The J gene is TRBJ1-2, the V gene TRBV5-8; no definite D call. The V end lost 4 bases, the J end lost 7 bases, and 8 bases lay between the germline ends. CDR1 is SGHTS and CDR2 is YDEGEE in the germline V gene. This CDR3 region has 11 residues. The CDR3 DNA, read in part, is TGTGCCAGCAGCCGGCGGGGTGGC. Translated, it gives CASSRRGG. The full CDR3 protein is CASSRRGGYTF.

About this clone: The sequence runs out 3 residues before the end of the CDR3; the remainder is reconstructed from the germline J gene. The chain uses TRBV5-1 and TRBJ2-7, with D possibly being TRBD2 (7 bases). The V gene lost 5 bases and the J gene lost 2 bases, with 11 bases spanning the gap. The germline CDR1 and CDR2 sequences are SGHRS and YFSETQ. The CDR3 is made up of 13 amino acids. The CDR3 bases that were read are TGCGCCAGCAGGTACGGGGGGCCCTACGAG. Translated, it gives CASRYGGPYE. The full CDR3 is CASRYGGPYEQYF. The variable domain in full, completed from reference TRBV5-1 and TRBJ2-7, reads KAGVTQTPRYLIKTRGQQVTLSCSPISGHRSVSWYQQTPGQGLQFLFEYFSETQRNKGNFPGRFSGRQFSNSRSEMNVSTLELGDSALYLCASRYGGPYEQYFGPGTRLTVT.

Notes on this clone: The read terminates 3 residues before the CDR3 end, so the remaining end is supplied by the germline J gene. This chain links TRBV10-3 with TRBJ2-7; D may correspond to TRBD1 or TRBD2 (6 bases each). CDR1 is ENHRY and CDR2 is SYGVKD in the germline V gene. Trimming cost V 3 bases and J 6 bases, with 12 bases left between them. There are 13 residues in the CDR3. The CDR3 loop is CAISDRGGGEQYF. The covered CDR3 bases are TGTGCCATCAGTGATAGAGGGGGAGGCGAG.

On this clone itself: The read gets to within 3 residues of the CDR3 end, and the germline J gene fills in the rest. The chain employs TRBV20-1 and TRBJ2-7; 11 bases agree with TRBD2. The CDR3 length is 13 residues. The germline CDR1 and CDR2 sequences are DFQATT and SNEGSKA (reference sequence). With 5 bases clipped from V and 5 bases from J, the junction kept 5 bases outside the gene matches. CDR3 sequence reads: CSAWGLAADEQYF. CDR3 DNA, as far as it was read: TGCAGTGCTTGGGGACTAGCGGCGGACGAG.

Concerning this clone: Sequencing ends 3 residues short of the CDR3 end; the germline J gene provides the rest. The chain carries TRBV20-1 and TRBJ2-5; possible D gene TRBD1, 7 bases. This CDR3 is built from 13 residues. V was cut by 6 bases and J by 4 bases, with 15 bases left in between. The V gene's germline CDR1 is DFQATT and CDR2 SNEGSKA (reference sequence). The CDR3 bases that were read are TGCAGTGCACGCGGGACAGTCGGAGAGACC. Its protein product is CSARGTVGET. The complete CDR3 sequence is CSARGTVGETQYF.

Of note for this clone: The CDR3 end is not reached by the read, which stops 3 residues before it; the germline J gene fills it in. The chain joins TRBV18 to TRBJ1-5; D ambiguous. Deletions cut 2 bases from V and 4 bases from J, with 12 bases between. CDR3 length: 15 amino acids. CDR1 KGHSH and CDR2 LQKENI come from the germline V gene. CDR3 bases read: TGTGCCAGCTCACCATATTCAGGCCGGAATCAGCCC. Translation gives CASSPYSGRNQP. The full CDR3 reads CASSPYSGRNQPQHF.

As concerns this clone: The read ends 3 residues early relative to the CDR3; the germline J gene fills the gap. The chain has TRBV6-2 or TRBV6-3 and TRBJ2-2, with D maybe TRBD2 (6 bases). This CDR3 contains 15 residues. The V gene's germline CDR1 is MNHEY and CDR2 SVGEGT. V gave up 6 bases and J gave up 6 bases, with 17 bases separating them. This chain's CDR3 is CASSLGGIGSGELFF. The CDR3 DNA, read in part, is TGTGCCAGCAGCCTAGGCGGGATTGGGTCCGGGGAG.

A note on this clone: The read falls 3 residues short of the CDR3 end, and the missing part is taken from the germline J gene. The chain combines TRBV6-4 with TRBJ2-2, with D unresolved. Germline V CDR1 and CDR2: MRHNA, SNTAGT. Trimming shortened V by 3 bases and J by 6 bases, and 14 bases separated the two germline ends. The CDR3 has 15 residues. The DNA read from the CDR3 is TGTGCCAGCAGTGAGGTGTCAGTGCCGTCCGGGGAG. Amino acid sequence: CASSEVSVPSGE. The entire CDR3 sequence reads CASSEVSVPSGELFF.

As regards this clone: The read finishes 3 residues shy of the CDR3 end, and the germline J gene is used to complete it. The genes are TRBV7-6 and TRBJ2-5; D is possibly TRBD1 (6 bases). Germline loops: CDR1 SGHVS, CDR2 FNYEAQ. The CDR3 covers 14 residues. Trimming pared 4 bases from V and 5 bases from J, leaving 14 bases between. CDR3 region: CASSSGHLVETQYF. The sequenced part of the CDR3 DNA is TGTGCCAGCAGCTCGGGACACCTTGTGGAGACC. The full variable domain, with the rest looked up from reference TRBV7-6 and TRBJ2-5, is GAGVSQSPRYKVTKRGQDVALRCDPISGHVSLYWYRQALGQGPEFLTYFNYEAQQDKSGLPNDRFSAERPEGSISTLTIQRTEQRDSAMYRCASSSGHLVETQYFGPGTRLLVL.

A note on this clone: The read terminates 3 residues ahead of where the CDR3 ends, so the germline J gene completes it. This sequence joins TRBV20-1 and TRBJ2-3; 7 nucleotides line up with TRBD1. The CDR3 is 14 amino acids. Germline lookup yields CDR1 DFQATT and CDR2 SNEGSKA (reference sequence). The ends lost 6 bases at V and 0 bases at J; junction bases unmatched: 6. The part of the CDR3 DNA that was read is TGCAGTGCAGACGGGACAGCTAGCACAGATACG. It is translated as CSADGTASTDT. The entire CDR3 is CSADGTASTDTQYF.